This T cell receptor (beta chain) was sequenced in a study of blood T cell repertoires in COVID-19. Study as a whole: There were acute and convalescent COVID-19 samples, and they came from the United States, Italy and Spain.

CDR3 size: 15 residues. The germline V gene has CDR1 SGHVS and CDR2 FQNEAQ. Trimming left V 2 bases short and J 1 base short, with 9 bases between. In the original analysis: Amplification with reference gene primers provided the estimates of nucleated cell counts. The data were produced by immunoSEQ multiplex PCR, yet TCRdb's version contains in-frame clones alone and is incomplete. Clonal size and the V and J genes are those of that table, whereas D and trimming came from the DNA. Seen here are approximately 150,000 clones, 65% to 90% observed once, and the top ten hold roughly 10%. V and J are TRBV7-8 and TRBJ2-1; D gene ambiguous. This sequence was found in a man aged 55 to 69 with active or convalescent COVID-19. Sequenced material: peripheral blood. For the CDR3, the DNA is TGTGCCAGCAGCTTACTTCGCGGTTCCTACAATGAGCAGTTCTTC. Translated, it gives CASSLLRGSYNEQFF. The full variable domain, in which reference TRBV7-8 and TRBJ2-1 provide the parts outside the CDR3, is GAGVSQSPRYKVAKRGQDVALRCDPISGHVSLFWYQQALGQGPEFLTYFQNEAQLDKSGLPSDRFFAERPEGSVSTLKIQRTQQEDSAVYLCASSLLRGSYNEQFFGPGTRLTVL.